This paragraph reports one TCR beta chain. This sample was included in a study of blood T cell repertoires in COVID-19. Study overall: Sample material is recorded as cDNA or gDNA derived from T cells, B-cell-depleted T cells, or PBMCs.

Profiled with immunoSEQ multiplex PCR; TCRdb holds only in-frame clones, not every one. Among under 250,000 clones, approximately 90% were seen once, and the ten largest hold roughly 10%. CDR3 length: 14 residues. Trimming removed 5 bases from V and 5 bases from J; junction bases left unmatched: 5. Germline values: CDR1 SGHRS, CDR2 YFSETQ. This sequence joins TRBV5-1 and TRBJ1-1; TRBD1 matches 11 bases. The specimen was peripheral blood. The sequence derives from a man aged 50 or older with COVID-19, enrolled during active disease. The CDR3 is CASRPGQGATEAFF. The DNA for the CDR3 is TGCGCCAGCAGACCCGGACAGGGGGCAACTGAAGCTTTCTTT.